These 10 T cell receptor beta chains were sequenced from one sample in a study of T cell responses to AZD1222 COVID-19 vaccine. TCRdb's copy holds only in-frame clones and misses some; the assay was immunoSEQ multiplex PCR. The sample consists of 91,000 or so clones, roughly 92% of them appearing once. Here the sequenced sample was peripheral blood, taken 28 days after the second AZD1222 dose. The receptor set was obtained from an adult who received the AZD1222 COVID-19 vaccine.

This rearrangement joins TRBV16 to TRBJ2-3; perhaps TRBD2 as D (6 bases). CDR1 and CDR2 from the germline V gene are KGHSY and FQNENV. V lost 8 bases to trimming and J lost 3 bases, with 15 bases between them. This CDR3 spans 14 amino acids. The CDR3, as DNA: TGTGCCAGCGCGTCTCGGGGGAGAACAGATACGCAGTATTTT. It codes for CASASRGRTDTQYF.

J is TRBJ1-4 and V is TRBV30; D not certain. This CDR3 is built from 11 residues. Per germline, CDR1 GTSNPN and CDR2 SVGIG (reference sequence). The CDR3 region has the DNA TGTGTCGGTGCAACTAATGAAAAACTGTTTTTT. Translation: CVGATNEKLFF.

V usage is TRBV4-1 and J usage is TRBJ2-6; D unresolved. CDR1 MGHRA and CDR2 YSYEKL come from the germline V gene. The CDR3 runs 16 residues. V was trimmed by 1 base and J by 1 base, leaving 8 bases between them. In nucleotides, the CDR3 is TGCGCCAGCAGCCAAGTACGTCAGTCTGGGGCCAACGTCCTGACTTTC. It is translated as CASSQVRQSGANVLTF.

The chain is built from TRBV7-2 and TRBJ1-1, with D maybe TRBD1 (5 bases). V shed 0 bases and J shed 0 bases, with 8 bases lying between them. The CDR3 loop spans 15 amino acids. From germline, CDR1 is SGHTA and CDR2 FQGNSA. Here the CDR3 DNA reads TGTGCCAGCAGCTTAGCCGGACACCTGAACACTGAAGCTTTCTTT. Residues: CASSLAGHLNTEAFF.

The chain joins TRBV11-3 to TRBJ1-4; TRBD1 is a possible D gene (5 bases). The CDR3 contains 14 residues. V lost 5 bases and J 5 bases, leaving 12 bases between the germline ends. Germline V gene lookup returns CDR1 SGHNT and CDR2 YENEEA. The DNA of the CDR3 is TGTGCCAGCAGCCCCGGACACTCGAATGAAAAACTGTTTTTT. It specifies CASSPGHSNEKLFF.

The rearrangement joins TRBV7-9 to TRBJ2-2; unclear D gene. Germline values: CDR1 SEHNR, CDR2 FQNEAQ (reference sequence). Trimming cost V 5 bases and J 9 bases, with 13 bases left between them. The CDR3 is 13 residues long. This chain's CDR3 is CASSITAGRELFF. In DNA, the CDR3 is TGTGCCAGCAGCATTACCGCTGGCAGGGAGCTGTTTTTT.

The V call is TRBV30, the J call TRBJ1-2; D is undetermined. V shed 7 bases and J shed 2 bases, with 11 bases lying between them. Germline CDR1 GTSNPN, CDR2 SVGIG (reference sequence). The CDR3 runs to 12 residues. Here the CDR3 DNA reads TGTGCCTTTTGGACCGGGAACTATGGCTACACCTTC. Translation: CAFWTGNYGYTF.

The gene calls are TRBV28 and TRBJ1-5; D not resolved. The germline gives CDR1 MDHEN, CDR2 SYDVKM. V lost 6 bases and J lost 9, with 12 bases in between. The length of the CDR3 is 12 residues. As DNA, the CDR3 is TGTGCCAGCAGCCCACCATCATGGCCCCAGCATTTT. This gives the protein CASSPPSWPQHF.

This chain uses TRBV18 with TRBJ1-3; 7 bases are shared with TRBD1. Germline loops: CDR1 KGHSH, CDR2 LQKENI. This CDR3 is 15 amino acids long. V dropped 2 bases and J dropped 2; count of bases not matched to a gene: 3. CDR3 region: CASSPTQGAGNTIYF. As DNA, the CDR3 is TGTGCCAGCTCACCAACCCAGGGGGCTGGAAACACCATATATTTT.

The chain couples TRBV7-9 to TRBJ1-3, with D unclear. With 1 base removed from V and 4 bases from J, the gap between germline ends came to 8 bases. Germline CDR1 and CDR2: SEHNR and FQNEAQ (reference sequence). The length of the CDR3 is 14 residues. For the CDR3, the DNA is TGTGCCAGCAGCTTAGGACATTCGGGAAACACCATATATTTT. It is translated as CASSLGHSGNTIYF. Filled out from reference TRBV7-9 and TRBJ1-3, the complete variable domain reads DTGVSQNPRHKITKRGQNVTFRCDPISEHNRLYWYRQTLGQGPEFLTYFQNEAQLEKSRLLSDRFSAERPKGSFSTLEIQRTEQGDSAMYLCASSLGHSGNTIYFGEGSWLTVV.